A single sample gave rise to the 24 T cell receptor beta chains below, sequenced in a study of blood T cell repertoires in COVID-19. Assay used: immunoSEQ multiplex PCR; TCRdb lists only in-frame clones, some missing. The data hold roughly 320,000 clones, with about 88% observed a single time. Source material: peripheral blood. These TCRs come from a man in his 70s with acute or convalescent COVID-19.

CDR3 in DNA: TGCGCCAGCAGTTTCGGGGATAACTATGGCTACACCTTC. Its protein product is CASSFGDNYGYTF. The rearrangement joins TRBV10-2 to TRBJ1-2; unclear D gene. CDR1 and CDR2 from the germline V gene are WSHSY and SAAADI. The CDR3 is made up of 13 amino acids. V was pared by 5 bases and J by 1 base, with 8 bases between.

The rearrangement uses TRBV5-8 and TRBJ1-5; 9 bases map to TRBD1. In germline, CDR1 is SGHTS, CDR2 YDEGEE. The CDR3 runs to 16 residues. The V segment lost 4 bases and the J segment 1 base; nucleotides outside the gene matches: 6. The CDR3 bases are TGTGCCAGCAGCCGAACAGGGGGCCTAAGCAATCAGCCCCAGCATTTT. Its translation: CASSRTGGLSNQPQHF. Full variable domain (outside the CDR3, taken from reference TRBV5-8 and TRBJ1-5): EAGVTQSPTHLIKTRGQQATLRCSPISGHTSVYWYQQALGLGLQFLLWYDEGEERNRGNFPPRFSGRQFPNYSSELNVNALELEDSALYLCASSRTGGLSNQPQHFGDGTRLSIL.

CDR3 region: CATSRGWQGEKLFF. DNA of the CDR3: TGTGCCACCAGCAGAGGCTGGCAGGGGGAAAAACTGTTTTTT. This rearrangement joins TRBV15 to TRBJ1-4; D is perhaps TRBD1 (6 bases). V was shortened by 1 base and J by 8 bases, with 11 bases between the two germline ends. From germline, CDR1 is LNHNV and CDR2 YYDKDF (reference sequence). CDR3 length: 14 residues.

V is TRBV28 and J is TRBJ1-5; no clear D gene. Germline CDR1 and CDR2: MDHEN and SYDVKM. With 7 bases removed from V and 2 bases from J, the gap between germline ends came to 15 bases. The CDR3 is made up of 15 amino acids. DNA for the CDR3: TGTGCCAGCACCCTAGGAGGGTCTGGCAATCAGCCCCAGCATTTT. This gives the protein CASTLGGSGNQPQHF.

In this sample, this clone turned up once. The chain couples TRBV6-5 to TRBJ2-1; 8 nucleotides line up with TRBD2. CDR1 and CDR2 from the germline V gene are MNHEY and SVGAGI. This CDR3 contains 14 residues. Trimming took 6 bases from V and 4 from J; bases not matched to a gene: 5. CDR3 sequence: CASRPGLGYNEQFF. The CDR3 DNA reads as TGTGCCAGCAGGCCGGGACTAGGTTACAATGAGCAGTTCTTC.

CDR3 sequence reads: CASMYPDRGNQPQHF. For the CDR3, the DNA is TGTGCCAGCATGTACCCGGACAGGGGGAATCAGCCCCAGCATTTT. The chain combines TRBV13 with TRBJ1-5, with 10 bases fitting TRBD1. The CDR3 runs to 15 residues. Germline lookup yields CDR1 PRHDT and CDR2 FYEKMQ (reference sequence). After removal of 7 bases from V and 4 bases from J, the junction contained 7 bases not matched to a gene.

This chain joins TRBV7-2 and TRBJ1-2; a possible D gene is TRBD1 (5 bases). Deletions cut 0 bases from V and 8 bases from J, with 16 bases between. This CDR3 has 15 amino acids. Germline loops: CDR1 SGHTA, CDR2 FQGNSA. In DNA, the CDR3 is TGTGCCAGCAGCTTAGCACTAACAGGAAAGGGAGGCTACACCTTC. The encoded protein is CASSLALTGKGGYTF. Full variable domain (rest looked up from reference TRBV7-2 and TRBJ1-2): GAGVSQSPSNKVTEKGKDVELRCDPISGHTALYWYRQSLGQGLEFLIYFQGNSAPDKSGLPSDRFSAERTGGSVSTLTIQRTQQEDSAVYLCASSLALTGKGGYTFGSGTRLTVV.

This clone was detected only once. CDR3 amino acids: CAIRGGPYGYTF. CDR3 in DNA: TGTGCCATCAGGGGGGGTCCCTATGGCTACACCTTC. V gene TRBV10-3 combines with J gene TRBJ1-2, with D maybe TRBD1 (5 bases). The V end lost 6 bases, the J end lost 4 bases, and 9 bases lay between the germline ends. CDR1 is ENHRY and CDR2 is SYGVKD in the germline V gene. The CDR3 totals 12 residues.

This clone was recorded only once. The chain carries TRBV6-5 and TRBJ1-1; 7 nucleotides line up with TRBD1. The CDR3 loop spans 13 amino acids. V trimming: 5 bases; J trimming: 5 bases; junction bases outside the gene matches: 5. Germline values: CDR1 MNHEY, CDR2 SVGAGI. CDR3 bases: TGTGCCAGCAGTCAGACAGGGTATACTGAAGCTTTCTTT. Residues: CASSQTGYTEAFF.

The rearrangement links TRBV10-3 to TRBJ1-2; 10 bases fit TRBD1. The CDR3 is made up of 15 amino acids. Per germline, CDR1 ENHRY and CDR2 SYGVKD. The junction had 10 bases not matched to a gene; V was cut back by 5 bases and J by 7 bases. In DNA, the CDR3 is TGTGCCATCAGTCCACCGGGACAGGGGATCGGTGGCTACACCTTC. It codes for CAISPPGQGIGGYTF.

The chain combines TRBV7-3 with TRBJ2-3, with 9 bases aligning to TRBD1. This CDR3 is 14 amino acids long. Germline values: CDR1 SGHTA, CDR2 FQGTGA. Germline trimming cut 5 bases from V and 6 bases from J; bases unmatched to any gene: 6. CDR3 coding DNA: TGTGCCAGCAGCCCAAAAGACAGGGGGGATACGCAGTATTTT. Its translation is CASSPKDRGDTQYF.

This clone was recorded only once. DNA of the CDR3: TGTGCCAGCAGCGTAGGTGGGGGCACCACCGGGGAGCTGTTTTTT. Residues: CASSVGGGTTGELFF. V is TRBV9 and J is TRBJ2-2; D may be TRBD1 (6 bases). V lost 0 bases and J lost 4, with 10 bases in between. Germline V lookup: CDR1 SGDLS, CDR2 YYNGEE. This CDR3 is 15 amino acids long. The full variable domain, in which reference TRBV9 and TRBJ2-2 provide the parts outside the CDR3, is DSGVTQTPKHLITATGQRVTLRCSPRSGDLSVYWYQQSLDQGLQFLIQYYNGEERAKGNILERFSAQQFPDLHSELNLSSLELGDSALYFCASSVGGGTTGELFFGEGSRLTVL.

The genes are TRBV5-1 and TRBJ2-7; D not certain. Trimming shortened V by 0 bases and J by 0 bases, and 4 bases separated the two germline ends. The germline V gene has CDR1 SGHRS and CDR2 YFSETQ. This CDR3 spans 13 amino acids. The CDR3 sequence is CASSLGASYEQYF. In nucleotides, the CDR3 is TGCGCCAGCAGCTTGGGGGCCTCCTACGAGCAGTACTTC. The full variable domain, its missing parts supplied by reference TRBV5-1 and TRBJ2-7, is KAGVTQTPRYLIKTRGQQVTLSCSPISGHRSVSWYQQTPGQGLQFLFEYFSETQRNKGNFPGRFSGRQFSNSRSEMNVSTLELGDSALYLCASSLGASYEQYFGPGTRLTVT.

The V and J genes are TRBV7-2 and TRBJ2-1; TRBD2 is a possible D gene (5 bases). This CDR3 has 14 amino acids. Germline assignment: CDR1 SGHTA and CDR2 FQGNSA. Between the trimmed V and J ends, which lost 1 base and 6 bases, there was a span of 10 bases. In DNA, the CDR3 is TGTGCCAGCAGCTTAGTCGGGGTCCCCAATGAGCAGTTCTTC. Protein product: CASSLVGVPNEQFF. Complete variable domain (other parts from reference TRBV7-2 and TRBJ2-1): GAGVSQSPSNKVTEKGKDVELRCDPISGHTALYWYRQSLGQGLEFLIYFQGNSAPDKSGLPSDRFSAERTGGSVSTLTIQRTQQEDSAVYLCASSLVGVPNEQFFGPGTRLTVL.

This clone was picked up one time. The J gene is TRBJ1-2, the V gene TRBV7-2; a possible D gene is TRBD1 (5 bases). Germline CDR1 and CDR2: SGHTA and FQGNSA. V lost 1 base, J lost 8 bases, and 20 bases lay in between. The CDR3 consists of 16 residues. The CDR3 DNA reads as TGTGCCAGCAGCTTAGGTATCCTATCGGGGGGTCGCGGCTACACCTTC. Encoded protein: CASSLGILSGGRGYTF.

This chain joins TRBV5-1 and TRBJ1-2; no definite D call. Germline V lookup: CDR1 SGHRS, CDR2 YFSETQ. Trimming shortened V by 2 bases and J by 8 bases, and 16 bases separated the two germline ends. CDR3 length: 14 amino acids. This CDR3 reads CASSFLALGDGYTF. As DNA, the CDR3 is TGCGCCAGCAGCTTCTTGGCCCTAGGAGACGGCTACACCTTC.

The rearrangement joins TRBV5-4 to TRBJ1-6; D is possibly TRBD1 (6 bases). This CDR3 has 16 residues. The germline gives CDR1 SGHNT, CDR2 YYREEE (reference sequence). V was shortened by 3 bases and J by 5 bases, with 15 bases between the two germline ends. The CDR3 loop is CASSSNPGQDNSPLHF. In nucleotides, the CDR3 is TGTGCCAGCAGCTCTAACCCGGGACAAGATAATTCACCCCTCCACTTT. Complete variable domain (other parts from reference TRBV5-4 and TRBJ1-6): ETGVTQSPTHLIKTRGQQVTLRCSSQSGHNTVSWYQQALGQGPQFIFQYYREEENGRGNFPPRFSGLQFPNYSSELNVNALELDDSALYLCASSSNPGQDNSPLHFGNGTRLTVT.

The genes are TRBV19 and TRBJ2-1; the D gene is possibly TRBD1 (7 bases). The germline gives CDR1 LNHDA, CDR2 SQIVND (reference sequence). Trimming left V 3 bases short and J 7 bases short, with 16 bases between. CDR3 size: 15 residues. CDR3 residues: CASSILGQGGNEQFF. The CDR3 DNA follows: TGTGCCAGTAGTATCTTGGGGCAGGGGGGAAATGAGCAGTTCTTC.

The J gene is TRBJ2-1, the V gene TRBV21-1; TRBD2 was called by the table and not checked on the DNA. TRBV21-1 is described as a pseudogene. The CDR3 is 14 amino acids. Here the CDR3 reads CASRKQGGGYEQFF. CDR3 DNA: TGTGCCAGCAGGAAGCAGGGAGGGGGGTATGAGCAGTTCTTC.

V usage is TRBV5-6 and J usage is TRBJ2-7; 10 positions agree with TRBD1. V lost 5 bases to trimming and J lost 0 bases; unmatched junction nucleotides: 5. Germline-derived CDR1 and CDR2 are SGHDT and YYEEEE. This CDR3 has 15 amino acids. The DNA of the CDR3 is TGTGCCAGCAGTTCCGACAGGGGGCTCTCCTACGAGCAGTACTTC. Its translation is CASSSDRGLSYEQYF.

This chain joins TRBV7-9 and TRBJ2-7; D ambiguous. Looked up from germline, CDR1 is SEHNR and CDR2 is FQNEAQ (reference sequence). The CDR3 sequence is 14 residues long. Trimming removed 7 bases at V and 4 bases at J, with 17 bases between. CDR3 in DNA: TGTGCCAGCACTCCGTATGGCAGAGGATACGAGCAGTACTTC. Protein sequence: CASTPYGRGYEQYF. The full variable domain, completed using reference TRBV7-9 and TRBJ2-7, is DTGVSQNPRHKITKRGQNVTFRCDPISEHNRLYWYRQTLGQGPEFLTYFQNEAQLEKSRLLSDRFSAERPKGSFSTLEIQRTEQGDSAMYLCASTPYGRGYEQYFGPGTRLTVT.

This chain joins TRBV12-3 or TRBV12-4 and TRBJ1-1; tentative D call: TRBD1 (6 bases). V shed 3 bases and J shed 7 bases, with 12 bases lying between them. CDR3 length: 13 amino acids. The chain's CDR3 is CASSLGAPNEAFF. The CDR3 region has the DNA TGTGCCAGCAGTTTGGGGGCCCCGAATGAAGCTTTCTTT.

This rearrangement joins TRBV29-1 to TRBJ2-7; TRBD1 aligns across 8 bases. The CDR3 length is 13 residues. Per germline, CDR1 SQVTM and CDR2 ANQGSEA. V dropped 5 bases and J dropped 7; count of bases not matched to a gene: 10. Here the CDR3 reads CSVLGQGYNEQYF. In DNA, the CDR3 is TGCAGCGTTCTCGGACAGGGATATAATGAGCAGTACTTC.

The gene calls are TRBV15 and TRBJ1-5, with a tentative D call TRBD1 (5 bases). The V gene lost 7 bases and the J gene lost 6 bases, with 13 bases spanning the gap. CDR1 and CDR2 (germline): LNHNV, YYDKDF (reference sequence). The CDR3 runs to 13 residues. The CDR3 reads CATTVGAGQPQHF. For the CDR3, the DNA is TGTGCCACCACAGTAGGGGCCGGTCAGCCCCAGCATTTT.